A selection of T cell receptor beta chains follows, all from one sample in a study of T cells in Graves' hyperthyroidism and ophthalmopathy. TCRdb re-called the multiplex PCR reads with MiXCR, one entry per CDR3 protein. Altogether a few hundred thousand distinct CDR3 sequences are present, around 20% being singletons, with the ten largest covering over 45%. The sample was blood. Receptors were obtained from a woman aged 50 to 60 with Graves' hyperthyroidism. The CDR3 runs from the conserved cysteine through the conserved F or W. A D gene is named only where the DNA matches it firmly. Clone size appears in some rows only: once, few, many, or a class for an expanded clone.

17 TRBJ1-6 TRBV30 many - TGTGCCTGGAGGAATTGGACATCCTCAGGAGGAAATTCACCCCTCCACTTT CAWRNWTSSGGNSPLHF
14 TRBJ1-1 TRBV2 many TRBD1 TGTGCCAGCAAAGGACAGGGGGGGAACACTGAAGCTTTCTTT CASKGQGGNTEAFF
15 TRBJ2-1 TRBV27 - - TGTGCCAGCAGTTCGCGCGGACCCGACTACAATGAGCAGTTCTTC CASSSRGPDYNEQFF
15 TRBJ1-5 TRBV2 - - TGTGCCAGCAGTGAAGGGAGACAGCTTAATCAGCCCCAGCATTTT CASSEGRQLNQPQHF
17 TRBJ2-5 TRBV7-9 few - TGTGCCAGCAGCTTGGGGCGTTCTAGGGGCTCAGAAGAGACCCAGTACTTC CASSLGRSRGSEETQYF
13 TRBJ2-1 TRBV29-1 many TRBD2 TGCAGCGTTGCACCGGGAGGGCGGAATGAGCAGTTCTTC CSVAPGGRNEQFF
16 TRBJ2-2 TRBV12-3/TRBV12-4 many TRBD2 TGTGCCAGCAGAGAACTAGCGGGGGCTAACACCGGGGAGCTGTTTTTT CASRELAGANTGELFF
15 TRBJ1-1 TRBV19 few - TGTGCCAGTATGAGTATGGACGAAGGGAACACTGAAGCTTTCTTT CASMSMDEGNTEAFF
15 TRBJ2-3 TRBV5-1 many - TGCGCCAGCAGCCCCCGGGCAGGGGGGACAGATACGCAGTATTTT CASSPRAGGTDTQYF
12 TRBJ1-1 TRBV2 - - TGTGCCAGCAGGGGGACGGACCCTGAAGCTTTCTTT CASRGTDPEAFF
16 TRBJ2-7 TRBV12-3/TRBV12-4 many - TGTGCCAGCAGTGACACTGGGCTGCGGGCTACCTACGAGCAGTACTTC CASSDTGLRATYEQYF
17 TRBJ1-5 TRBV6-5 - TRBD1 TGTGCCAGCAGGCAGGGGGCAGGGGCGGTTAGCAATCAGCCCCAGCATTTT CASRQGAGAVSNQPQHF
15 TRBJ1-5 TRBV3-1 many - TGTGCCAGCAGCCCAAATAGGGGGAGCAATCAGCCCCAGCATTTT CASSPNRGSNQPQHF
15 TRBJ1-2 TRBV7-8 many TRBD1 TGTGCCAGCAGCTTAGATGGACAGGGACTCTATGGCTACACCTTC CASSLDGQGLYGYTF
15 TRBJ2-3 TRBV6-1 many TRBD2 TGTGCCAGCAGAGTAGCGGGGCCACCCACAGATACGCAGTATTTT CASRVAGPPTDTQYF
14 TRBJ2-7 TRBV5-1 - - TGCGCCAGCAGCTCCCGGGCCCCCTCCTACGAGCAGTACTTC CASSSRAPSYEQYF
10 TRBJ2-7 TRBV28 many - TGTGCCAGCAGTTTTCAGGAGCAGTACTTC CASSFQEQYF
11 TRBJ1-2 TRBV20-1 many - TGCAGTGCTAGAGTGCAGGGGTCTCACACCTTC CSARVQGSHTF
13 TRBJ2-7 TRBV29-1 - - TGCAGCGTTGTTAGTCAGGGCGCCTACGAGCAGTACTTC CSVVSQGAYEQYF
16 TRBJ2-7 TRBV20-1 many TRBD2 TGCAGTGCTGCGGCTAGCGGGAGTGGTAACGCCTACGAGCAGTACTTC CSAAASGSGNAYEQYF
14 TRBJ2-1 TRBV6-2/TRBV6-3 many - TGTGCCAGCAGTGGGGGAAGGGTCGGTAATGAGCAGTTCTTC CASSGGRVGNEQFF
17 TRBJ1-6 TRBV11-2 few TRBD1 TGTGCCAGCAGCCTGACCGGGACAGCCGCTTTTAATTCACCCCTCCACTTT CASSLTGTAAFNSPLHF
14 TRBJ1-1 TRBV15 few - TGTGCCACCAGCCCCGAACGTAGGGGAACTGAAGCTTTCTTT CATSPERRGTEAFF
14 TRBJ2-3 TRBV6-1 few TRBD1 TGTGCCAGCAGGTCCGGGACAGGGGCAGATACGCAGTATTTT CASRSGTGADTQYF
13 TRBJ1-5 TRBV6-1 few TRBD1 TGTGCCAGCAGTTGGGACAGGGGCCAGCCCCAGCATTTT CASSWDRGQPQHF
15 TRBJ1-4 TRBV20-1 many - TGCAGTGCTAGAGATCTCGGGACACCAGTTGAAAAACTGTTTTTT CSARDLGTPVEKLFF
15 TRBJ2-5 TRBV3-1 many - TGTGCCAGCAGCCCCTATCCCCGAGGGGGAGAGACCCAGTACTTC CASSPYPRGGETQYF
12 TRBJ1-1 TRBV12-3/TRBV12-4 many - TGTGCCAGCAGTTCCGAGAACACTGAAGCTTTCTTT CASSSENTEAFF
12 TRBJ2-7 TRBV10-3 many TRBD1 TGTGCCATCAAGGGACAGGGCTACGAGCAGTACTTC CAIKGQGYEQYF
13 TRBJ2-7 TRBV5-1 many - TGCGCCAGCAGTCCGGCTGGGGCCTACGAGCAGTACTTC CASSPAGAYEQYF
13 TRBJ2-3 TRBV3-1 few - TGTGCCAGCATCCGGCGGGGCACAGATACGCAGTATTTT CASIRRGTDTQYF
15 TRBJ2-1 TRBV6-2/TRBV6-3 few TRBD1 TGTGCCAGCAGCCATCCGACAGGGGGGAAGGATGAGCAGTTCTTC CASSHPTGGKDEQFF
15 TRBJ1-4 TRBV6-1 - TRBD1 TGTGCCAGCAGGGAGAACAGGGGTCTGGAGGAAAAACTGTTTTTT CASRENRGLEEKLFF
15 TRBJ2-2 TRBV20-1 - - TGCAGTGCTAGAGACGAGGTTCGTAACACCGGGGAGCTGTTTTTT CSARDEVRNTGELFF